This T cell receptor (beta chain) was observed in a study of shared clonotypes between healthy human individuals. As for the study in general: CD4 naive and memory got three plates each, CD8 naive two, CD8 memory one. Study conclusions and caveats: In having few donors, the study represented limited genetic and exposure-history diversity.

The ends were cut back, 3 bases at V and 2 bases at J, with 20 bases in the middle. CDR1 is KGHSH and CDR2 is LQKENI in the germline V gene. This CDR3 is 17 amino acids long. Turning to this clone: Its antigen is undetermined.

Naive CD8 cells, CD45RO-negative and positively selected for CCR7, excluded terminally differentiated effector memory CD45RA+ cells. Donors had no recently reported acute infections or vaccinations and were HIV-negative. Once extracted for a subset, genomic DNA was divided evenly among several immunoSEQ plates. TCRdb's copy holds only in-frame clones and misses some; the assay was immunoSEQ multiplex PCR. The table shows about 2.1 million clones, with roughly 95% occurring only once. This TCR was recovered from a man in his late teens or twenties in good health. Some clones in this sample may be carry-over from other donors' samples. The sequencing input was naive CD8+ T cells from PBMCs. V is TRBV18 and J is TRBJ2-7; D may match TRBD1 or TRBD2 (5 bases each). CDR3 coding DNA: TGTGCCAGCTCACCCAACAAAGGGACGCTCGACGCCTACGAGCAGTACTTC. Translated, it gives CASSPNKGTLDAYEQYF.